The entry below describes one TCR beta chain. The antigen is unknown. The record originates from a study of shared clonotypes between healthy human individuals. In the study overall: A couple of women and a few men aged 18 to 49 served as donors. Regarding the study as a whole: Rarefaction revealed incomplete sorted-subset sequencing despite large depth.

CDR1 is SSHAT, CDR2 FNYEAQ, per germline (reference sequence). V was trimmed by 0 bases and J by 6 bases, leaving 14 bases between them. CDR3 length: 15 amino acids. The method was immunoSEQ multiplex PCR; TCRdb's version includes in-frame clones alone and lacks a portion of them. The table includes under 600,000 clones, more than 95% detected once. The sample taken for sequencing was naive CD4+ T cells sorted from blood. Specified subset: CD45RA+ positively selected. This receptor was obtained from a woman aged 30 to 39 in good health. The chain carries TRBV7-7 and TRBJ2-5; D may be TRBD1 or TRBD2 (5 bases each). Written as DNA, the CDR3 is TGTGCCAGCAGCTTAGCGCGAGGGGAAGTCAAGACCCAGTACTTC. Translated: CASSLARGEVKTQYF.